This T cell receptor (beta chain) was captured in a study of metastatic and nonmetastatic thyroid tumors. For the study at large: Repertoires were compared across blood and tumor or nodule tissue from malignant and benign thyroid patients. Study-level findings and limits: For both blood and tumor, malignant thyroid tumors reportedly showed significantly higher TCR beta diversity than benign nodules did.

Per the authors' pipeline: The distant-metastasis classifier for papillary thyroid cancer was built from CDR3 differences across clinicopathological groups. TCRdb re-called the PCR reads with MiXCR. The V and J calls reflect TCRdb's pipeline rather than the authors' work. The data show about 24,000 clones, around 21% seen once. Germline V gene sequence: CDR1 DFQATT, CDR2 SNEGSKA (reference sequence). After removal of 0 bases from V and 15 bases from J, the junction contained 14 bases not matched to a gene. This CDR3 contains 15 residues. This clone appeared many times. The antigen is unknown. Thyroid surgery had not been preceded by any treatment in any patient.

The source material was blood. The chain links TRBV20-1 to TRBJ2-1, with 10 nucleotides matching TRBD2. The receptor comes from a male donor with papillary thyroid cancer or a benign thyroid nodule (not recorded which). Some clones in this sample may be carry-over from other donors' samples. The CDR3 spells CSAREGSGRSPDLFF. CDR3 nucleotide sequence: TGCAGTGCTAGAGAAGGTAGCGGGAGGTCCCCTGACTTGTTCTTC.